One and the same sample provided the 4 T cell receptor beta chains below, sequenced in a study of early T cells in non-severe SARS-CoV-2 infection. TCRdb itself ran the 5' RACE reads through MiXCR, one entry per CDR3 protein. The table lists just over 65,000 distinct CDR3 sequences, over 10% of them singletons. Sequencing was performed on whole blood. The receptors here all came from an adult who was a healthcare worker with PCR-confirmed SARS-CoV-2 infection or an uninfected control (not recorded which).

The chain has TRBV6-6 and TRBJ2-1; D may be TRBD1 or TRBD2 (5 bases each). Deletions cut 5 bases from V and 0 bases from J, with 14 bases between. The CDR3 totals 16 residues. Germline lookup yields CDR1 MNHNY and CDR2 SVGAGI (reference sequence). The DNA for the CDR3 is TGTGCCAGCAGTCGGGATGATAGGGGCTCCTACAATGAGCAGTTCTTC. Amino acids: CASSRDDRGSYNEQFF.

This chain uses TRBV9 with TRBJ2-4, with 8 positions matching TRBD2. Germline CDR1 reads SGDLS; CDR2 reads YYNGEE. The CDR3 runs 16 residues. Trimming cost V 4 bases and J 1 base; bases outside gene matches: 7. This CDR3 reads CASSLSGSLAKNIQYF. In DNA, the CDR3 is TGTGCCAGCAGCTTAAGCGGGAGTTTGGCCAAAAACATTCAGTACTTC. Full variable domain (outside the CDR3, taken from reference TRBV9 and TRBJ2-4): DSGVTQTPKHLITATGQRVTLRCSPRSGDLSVYWYQQSLDQGLQFLIQYYNGEERAKGNILERFSAQQFPDLHSELNLSSLELGDSALYFCASSLSGSLAKNIQYFGAGTRLSVL.

This clonotype was seen many times. This chain joins TRBV7-2 and TRBJ2-3; 7 nucleotides agree with TRBD2. The CDR3 has 16 amino acids. J lost 0 bases, V lost 7 bases, and 10 bases had no gene match. The germline CDR1 and CDR2 sequences are SGHTA and FQGNSA. CDR3 nucleotides: TGTGCCAGCACCGAGCTACCCGGGAGGAGCACAGATACGCAGTATTTT. This sequence encodes CASTELPGRSTDTQYF.

Ten or more counts support this clonotype. V gene TRBV12-3 or TRBV12-4 combines with J gene TRBJ2-7; D ambiguous. V lost 5 bases to trimming and J lost 3 bases, with 5 bases between them. The CDR3 runs 11 residues. In nucleotides, the CDR3 is TGTGCCAGCAGTAGGGACTACGAGCAGTACTTC. Translating it yields CASSRDYEQYF.